One sample yielded the 28 T cell receptor beta chains listed below, sequenced in a study of T cell responses to AZD1222 COVID-19 vaccine. Profiling relied on immunoSEQ multiplex PCR, and the TCRdb table lists in-frame clones only, not all of them. The sample lists 150,000 to 170,000 clones, under 95% occurring once. Here the sequenced sample was peripheral blood, taken on day 0 of AZD1222 vaccination. These receptors all come from an adult in good health.

J is TRBJ1-4 and V is TRBV18; the match to TRBD1 covers 9 bases. Germline CDR1 KGHSH, CDR2 LQKENI. The CDR3 contains 18 residues. V lost 6 bases to trimming and J lost 2 bases; unmatched junction nucleotides: 13. CDR3 bases: TGTGCCAGCTCGGCGACAGGGGGATCCTCGGCGACTAATGAAAAACTGTTTTTT. Translated: CASSATGGSSATNEKLFF.

The rearrangement uses TRBV5-1 and TRBJ2-1, with 8 bases aligning to TRBD2. In germline, CDR1 is SGHRS, CDR2 YFSETQ. The CDR3 has 16 residues. V lost 4 bases to trimming and J lost 0 bases; unmatched junction nucleotides: 6. Here the CDR3 reads CASSPVAGGSYNEQFF. The CDR3 DNA is TGCGCCAGCAGCCCGGTGGCGGGGGGCTCCTACAATGAGCAGTTCTTC.

V and J are TRBV6-5 and TRBJ1-2; 12 bases match TRBD1. V trimming: 6 bases; J trimming: 5 bases; junction bases outside the gene matches: 7. Germline V gene data show CDR1 as MNHEY and CDR2 as SVGAGI. The CDR3 spans 15 residues. Here the CDR3 DNA reads TGTGCCAGCAGCTCCGGGACAGGGGGCGAGTATGGCTACACCTTC. It yields the protein CASSSGTGGEYGYTF.

The rearrangement uses TRBV5-1 and TRBJ2-7; the match to TRBD2 covers 10 bases. The CDR3 is made up of 16 amino acids. CDR1 is SGHRS and CDR2 is YFSETQ in the germline V gene. Germline trimming cut 2 bases from V and 3 bases from J; bases unmatched to any gene: 8. Here the CDR3 reads CASSFGLAGVNYEQYF. In DNA, the CDR3 is TGCGCCAGCAGCTTCGGCCTAGCGGGGGTAAACTACGAGCAGTACTTC.

The table lists this clone with a count of one. The chain carries TRBV12-3 or TRBV12-4 and TRBJ1-2; D is undetermined. There are 13 residues in the CDR3. V lost 5 bases to trimming and J lost 2 bases, with 9 bases between them. This CDR3 is CASSPAGNYGYTF. CDR3 bases: TGTGCCAGCAGTCCGGCGGGAAACTATGGCTACACCTTC.

This clone was observed a single time. The rearrangement uses TRBV20-1 and TRBJ1-4; 10 bases align to TRBD1. J gave up 8 bases and V 4 bases, and 10 bases lay outside the gene matches. This CDR3 is built from 15 residues. Germline V gives CDR1 DFQATT, CDR2 SNEGSKA (reference sequence). The CDR3: CSATDRTGGNEKLFF. The DNA of the CDR3 is TGCAGTGCTACTGACCGGACAGGGGGAAACGAAAAACTGTTTTTT.

This clone appeared a few times. This chain links TRBV3-1 (or the pseudogene TRBV3-2) with TRBJ1-1; 7 bases line up with TRBD1. Per the germline V gene, CDR1 is LGHDT and CDR2 is YNNKEL (reference sequence). Trimming at V came to 4 bases and at J to 8 bases, leaving 7 bases not matched to a gene. This CDR3 contains 13 residues. For the CDR3, the DNA is TGTGCCAGCAGCCCCCGGGACAGCTTGGAAGCTTTCTTT. This encodes CASSPRDSLEAFF.

This chain links TRBV19 with TRBJ1-6; possible D gene TRBD1, 6 bases. Germline CDR1 reads LNHDA; CDR2 reads SQIVND (reference sequence). Deletions cut 8 bases from V and 7 bases from J, with 12 bases between. The CDR3 length is 13 residues. CDR3 in DNA: TGTGCCAGTCGGTCCAGGGGCAATTCACCCCTCCACTTT. It specifies CASRSRGNSPLHF.

The V gene is TRBV7-2, the J gene TRBJ1-5; D remains ambiguous. Trimming pared 2 bases from V and 3 bases from J, leaving 2 bases between. Germline lookup yields CDR1 SGHTA and CDR2 FQGNSA. This CDR3 comprises 12 residues. The CDR3 region has the DNA TGTGCCAGCAGCTTAAACAATCAGCCCCAGCATTTT. Translating gives CASSLNNQPQHF.

The gene calls are TRBV10-3 and TRBJ1-2; 7 nucleotides match TRBD1. Germline V gene lookup returns CDR1 ENHRY and CDR2 SYGVKD. Trimming cost V 4 bases and J 0 bases; bases outside gene matches: 2. The CDR3 length is 14 residues. For the CDR3, the DNA is TGTGCCATCAGTGGACAGGGCGCTAACTATGGCTACACCTTC. Residues: CAISGQGANYGYTF.

V and J are TRBV27 and TRBJ2-2, with a tentative D call TRBD2 (6 bases). CDR3 length equals 17 residues. The germline CDR1 and CDR2 sequences are MNHEY and SMNVEV (reference sequence). V was cut by 3 bases and J by 0 bases, with 14 bases left in between. DNA of the CDR3: TGTGCCAGCAGTTTTTGGGCTAGCGACCCGAACACCGGGGAGCTGTTTTTT. The encoded protein is CASSFWASDPNTGELFF.

V is TRBV10-3 and J is TRBJ1-3, with a weak D call TRBD1 (5 bases). The CDR3 is made up of 15 amino acids. The V end was cut by 2 bases, the J end by 0 bases, with 8 bases between. Per germline, CDR1 ENHRY and CDR2 SYGVKD. The CDR3 DNA is TGTGCCATCAGTGAGGCGGGACTCTCTGGAAACACCATATATTTT. Translating it yields CAISEAGLSGNTIYF.

As concerns this clone: Its ends do not fully match the called genes, so a read error is possible. The V gene is TRBV28, the J gene TRBJ1-1; perhaps TRBD1 as D (6 bases). Germline V gene lookup returns CDR1 MDHEN and CDR2 SYDVKM. This CDR3 comprises 13 residues. The CDR3 coding sequence is TGTGCCAGCAGTTCTCACCGGGACACCGAAGCTTTCTTT. It translates to CASSSHRDTEAFF.

This sequence joins TRBV7-2 and TRBJ2-1, with 10 positions matching TRBD2. The germline CDR1 and CDR2 sequences are SGHTA and FQGNSA. Trimming removed 5 bases from V and 8 bases from J; junction bases left unmatched: 12. CDR3 length: 16 amino acids. CDR3 bases: TGTGCCAGCAGCGCTAGCGGGAGCTCCCTAATTGATGAGCAGTTCTTC. Translating gives CASSASGSSLIDEQFF.

The CDR3 DNA reads TGTGCCAGCAGCCCCGGACAGGGGAACTATGGCTACACCTTC. Translated, it gives CASSPGQGNYGYTF. The genes are TRBV7-9 and TRBJ1-2; 9 positions agree with TRBD1. CDR1 is SEHNR, CDR2 FQNEAQ, per germline (reference sequence). Losses at the gene ends were 5 bases for V and 2 bases for J; bases not matched to a gene: 3. CDR3 size: 14 residues. The variable domain in full, completed from reference TRBV7-9 and TRBJ1-2, reads DTGVSQNPRHKITKRGQNVTFRCDPISEHNRLYWYRQTLGQGPEFLTYFQNEAQLEKSRLLSDRFSAERPKGSFSTLEIQRTEQGDSAMYLCASSPGQGNYGYTFGSGTRLTVV.

The V gene is TRBV19, the J gene TRBJ1-1; D is perhaps TRBD1 (5 bases). Germline CDR1 is LNHDA and CDR2 is SQIVND (reference sequence). Trimming shortened V by 1 base and J by 6 bases, and 9 bases separated the two germline ends. The CDR3 extends over 13 amino acids. This CDR3 reads CASSIGRAAEAFF. DNA for the CDR3: TGTGCCAGTAGTATAGGCAGGGCGGCTGAAGCTTTCTTT. Looking up the rest from reference TRBV19 and TRBJ1-1 gives the full variable domain: DGGITQSPKYLFRKEGQNVTLSCEQNLNHDAMYWYRQDPGQGLRLIYYSQIVNDFQKGDIAEGYSVSREKKESFPLTVTSAQKNPTAFYLCASSIGRAAEAFFGQGTRLTVV.

J is TRBJ1-4 and V is TRBV7-9; 7 bases agree with TRBD1. There are 19 residues in the CDR3. Looked up from germline, CDR1 is SEHNR and CDR2 is FQNEAQ (reference sequence). V shed 7 bases, J shed 4 bases, and the junction held 21 bases outside the gene matches. The CDR3 loop reads CASIASWYEGTENNEKLFF. The CDR3 DNA reads TGTGCCAGCATAGCGTCTTGGTACGAAGGGACAGAGAATAATGAAAAACTGTTTTTT.

This clone qualifies as medium-sized. The J gene is TRBJ1-6, the V gene TRBV2; D gene ambiguous. The CDR3 consists of 12 residues. Germline-derived CDR1 and CDR2 are SNHLY and FYNNEI. The V gene lost 6 bases and the J gene lost 9 bases, with 9 bases spanning the gap. CDR3 in amino acids: CASRGTGSPLHF. DNA of the CDR3: TGTGCCAGCAGGGGAACGGGTTCACCCCTCCACTTT.

The J gene is TRBJ1-1, the V gene TRBV19; tentatively, D is TRBD1 (6 bases). Germline CDR1 LNHDA, CDR2 SQIVND (reference sequence). CDR3 size: 14 residues. The V gene lost 3 bases and the J gene lost 1 base, with 9 bases spanning the gap. The CDR3 DNA follows: TGTGCCAGTAGTATCAGGGGAGAGAACACTGAAGCTTTCTTT. Amino acids: CASSIRGENTEAFF.

The CDR3 DNA is TGTGCCTGGAAGCGGACAGGGGAAGCTTTCTTT. Translation gives CAWKRTGEAFF. The chain employs TRBV30 and TRBJ1-1; the match to TRBD1 covers 8 bases. V lost 4 bases, J lost 8 bases, and 3 bases stayed unmatched. This CDR3 is 11 amino acids long. Germline V lookup: CDR1 GTSNPN, CDR2 SVGIG (reference sequence). Full variable domain (outside the CDR3, taken from reference TRBV30 and TRBJ1-1): SQTIHQWPATLVQPVGSPLSLECTVEGTSNPNLYWYRQAAGRGLQLLFYSVGIGQISSEVPQNLSASRPQDRQFILSSKKLLLSDSGFYLCAWKRTGEAFFGQGTRLTVV.

This chain links TRBV5-1 with TRBJ2-2, with 7 bases fitting TRBD1. J was trimmed by 5 bases and V by 1 base; bases with no gene match: 2. This CDR3 region has 14 residues. The germline V gene has CDR1 SGHRS and CDR2 YFSETQ. The CDR3 is CASSLTGETGELFF. CDR3 DNA sequence: TGCGCCAGCAGCTTGACAGGGGAAACCGGGGAGCTGTTTTTT.

V and J are TRBV7-3 and TRBJ1-1; a possible D gene is TRBD1 (5 bases). CDR1 SGHTA and CDR2 FQGTGA come from the germline V gene. V shed 2 bases and J shed 7 bases, with 14 bases lying between them. The CDR3 covers 14 residues. In DNA form, the CDR3 reads TGTGCCAGCAGCTTATCCGGGGGACGCGATGAAGCTTTCTTT. Residues: CASSLSGGRDEAFF.

The chain has TRBV12-5 and TRBJ2-1, with 10 bases identical to TRBD2. CDR3 length equals 16 residues. Germline loops: CDR1 LGHNT, CDR2 FRNRAP. V dropped 4 bases and J dropped 3; count of bases not matched to a gene: 6. In DNA, the CDR3 is TGTGCTAGTGGTTCCCTAGCGGGGGTGAACTACAATGAGCAGTTCTTC. Encoded protein: CASGSLAGVNYNEQFF. The entire variable domain, with the rest obtained from reference TRBV12-5 and TRBJ2-1, is as follows: DARVTQTPRHKVTEMGQEVTMRCQPILGHNTVFWYRQTMMQGLELLAYFRNRAPLDDSGMPKDRFSAEMPDATLATLKIQPSEPRDSAVYFCASGSLAGVNYNEQFFGPGTRLTVL.

The chain has TRBV30 and TRBJ1-2, with no clear D. The CDR3 has 15 amino acids. Germline V lookup: CDR1 GTSNPN, CDR2 SVGIG (reference sequence). V shed 0 bases and J shed 4 bases, with 15 bases lying between them. CDR3 loop: CAWSVGGHYTYGYTF. The DNA for the CDR3 is TGTGCCTGGAGTGTTGGAGGCCACTATACCTATGGCTACACCTTC.

V usage is TRBV4-1 and J usage is TRBJ2-7; weak D call: TRBD2 (6 bases). Germline CDR1 MGHRA, CDR2 YSYEKL. CDR3 length equals 15 residues. V lost 1 base to trimming and J lost 4 bases, with 14 bases between them. The CDR3 sequence: CASSQGRQEGYEQYF. The CDR3 DNA follows: TGCGCCAGCAGCCAAGGAAGGCAGGAGGGATACGAGCAGTACTTC.

The V gene is TRBV5-1, the J gene TRBJ2-3; D possibly corresponds to TRBD2 (5 bases). V was pared by 3 bases and J by 1 base, with 12 bases between. The germline gives CDR1 SGHRS, CDR2 YFSETQ. The CDR3 extends over 15 amino acids. This CDR3 reads CASSSAGWGTDTQYF. CDR3 sequence (DNA): TGCGCCAGCAGCTCCGCGGGTTGGGGCACAGATACGCAGTATTTT.

This chain uses TRBV2 with TRBJ1-1, with D possibly being TRBD1 (5 bases). The CDR3 totals 16 residues. Per the germline V gene, CDR1 is SNHLY and CDR2 is FYNNEI. Trimming shortened V by 4 bases and J by 3 bases, and 18 bases separated the two germline ends. DNA for the CDR3: TGTGCCAGCAGTGCTCGGGGCATCCCGATTGACACTGAAGCTTTCTTT. Its translation is CASSARGIPIDTEAFF.

V gene TRBV28 combines with J gene TRBJ1-1; D remains ambiguous. This CDR3 region has 12 residues. Trimming pared 2 bases from V and 0 bases from J, leaving 1 base between. Germline V gives CDR1 MDHEN, CDR2 SYDVKM. The CDR3 DNA sequence: TGTGCCAGCAGTTTAGTGAACACTGAAGCTTTCTTT. Translation gives CASSLVNTEAFF.